A selection of T cell receptor beta chains follows, all from one sample in a study of blood T cell repertoires in COVID-19. This table comes from immunoSEQ multiplex PCR, and its TCRdb copy is limited to in-frame clones, with some not included. This sample has just under 35,000 clones; around 87% occur once, and the top ten carry roughly 44%. Sequencing used peripheral blood. The receptors here all came from a human donor in a cohort sampled during active COVID-19. The CDR3 runs from the conserved cysteine through the conserved F or W. The D gene is left open where the match is weak. Only part of the rows carry a size: once, few, many, or a class if the clone is expanded.

d_call,j_call,v_call,clone_size,cdr3_nt,cdr3_aa
-,TRBJ1-1,TRBV19,-,TGTGCCAGTAGTATCCAGGGTACTGAAGCTTTCTTT,CASSIQGTEAFF
-,TRBJ2-3,TRBV5-1,once,TGCGCCAGCAGCTTGGAGCCGAGACAGGGCACAGATACGCAGTATTTT,CASSLEPRQGTDTQYF
TRBD1,TRBJ1-5,TRBV19,-,TGTGCCAGTAGTATAATTGGCAGGGGGCGTGATAGCAATCAGCCCCAGCATTTT,CASSIIGRGRDSNQPQHF
TRBD1,TRBJ2-5,TRBV19,-,TGTGCCAGTAGTACGGCAGGGGGCGGAAAGACCCAGTACTTC,CASSTAGGGKTQYF
TRBD2,TRBJ2-7,TRBV20-1,-,TGCAGTGCTAGTGAACTAGCGGAGTCCTACGAGCAGTACTTC,CSASELAESYEQYF
TRBD1,TRBJ1-1,TRBV28,-,TGTGCCAGCGAGGCACAGGGGGCGATCAACACTGAAGCTTTCTTT,CASEAQGAINTEAFF
TRBD1,TRBJ1-1,TRBV19,-,TGTGCCAGTAGTATTATGGGGGACAGACTGAACACTGAAGCTTTCTTT,CASSIMGDRLNTEAFF
-,TRBJ1-2,TRBV7-2,-,TGTGCCAGCAGCACGACATCACCACAGAGCTACACCTTC,CASSTTSPQSYTF
-,TRBJ1-3,TRBV7-9,-,TGTGCCAGCAGCTCTGGCCTCTCTGGAAACACCATATATTTT,CASSSGLSGNTIYF
TRBD1,TRBJ1-2,TRBV5-6,-,TGTGCCAGCAGCTTGTTTGCAGGGGGCAACTACGGCTACACCTTC,CASSLFAGGNYGYTF
TRBD2,TRBJ2-1,TRBV4-2,-,TGTGCCAGCAGCCTTAGCCGGACTAGGAGCGTGGGGAACAATGAGCAGTTCTTC,CASSLSRTRSVGNNEQFF
-,TRBJ1-1,TRBV5-6,-,TGTGCCAGCAGCTTGTATTCTGGGGGGAGTGGCACTGAAGCTTTCTTT,CASSLYSGGSGTEAFF
TRBD2,TRBJ2-2,TRBV9,-,TGTGCCAGCTGCCGCGGGGGGAACACCGGGGAGCTGTTTTTT,CASCRGGNTGELFF